The entry that follows covers one TCR beta chain sequence. The data belong to a study of shared T cell receptors in the human thymus. CDR1 SGHDN and CDR2 FVKESK come from the germline V gene. J gave up 4 bases and V 1 base, and 9 bases lay outside the gene matches. This CDR3 contains 16 residues. Assay: immunoSEQ multiplex PCR; the TCRdb copy retains only in-frame clones and omits some. The data contain some 640,000 clones, around 87% of them singletons. Separately, the same data were catalogued under a study of human thymus T cells.

Sequencing was done on a sample of thymocytes. This TCR derives from a boy under three years old with a congenital heart defect. The rearrangement links TRBV14 to TRBJ2-7, with TRBD1 matching 8 bases. The CDR3 coding sequence is TGTGCCAGCAGCCAAGGTGGACAGGGAAGAGGGTACGAGCAGTACTTC. Protein product: CASSQGGQGRGYEQYF.